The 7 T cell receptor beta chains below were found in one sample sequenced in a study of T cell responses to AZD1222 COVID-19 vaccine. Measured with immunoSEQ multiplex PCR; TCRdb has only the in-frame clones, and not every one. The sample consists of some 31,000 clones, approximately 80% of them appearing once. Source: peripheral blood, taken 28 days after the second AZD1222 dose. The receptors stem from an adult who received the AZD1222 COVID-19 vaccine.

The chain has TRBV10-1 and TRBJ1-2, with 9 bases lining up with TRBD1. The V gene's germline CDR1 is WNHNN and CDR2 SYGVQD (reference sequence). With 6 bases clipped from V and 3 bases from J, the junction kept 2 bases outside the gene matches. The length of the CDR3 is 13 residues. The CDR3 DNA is TGCGCCAGCAGCGGGGACAGGGACTATGGCTACACCTTC. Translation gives CASSGDRDYGYTF.

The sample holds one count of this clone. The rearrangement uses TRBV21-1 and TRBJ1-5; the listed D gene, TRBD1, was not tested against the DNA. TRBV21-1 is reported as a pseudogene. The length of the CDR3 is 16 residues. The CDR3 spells CASSKGTGGLHQPQHF. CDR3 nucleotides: TGTGCCAGCAGCAAAGGGACAGGAGGACTTCATCAGCCCCAGCATTTT.

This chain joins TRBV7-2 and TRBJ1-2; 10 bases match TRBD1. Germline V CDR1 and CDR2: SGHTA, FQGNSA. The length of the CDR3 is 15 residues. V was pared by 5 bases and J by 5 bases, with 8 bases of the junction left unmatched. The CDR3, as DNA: TGTGCCAGCAGCGACGGAGACAGGGGGCTATATGGCTACACCTTC. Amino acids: CASSDGDRGLYGYTF.

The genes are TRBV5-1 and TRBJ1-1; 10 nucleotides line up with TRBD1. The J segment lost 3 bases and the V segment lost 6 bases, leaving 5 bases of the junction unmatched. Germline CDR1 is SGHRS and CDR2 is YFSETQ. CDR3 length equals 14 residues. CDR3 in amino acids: CASNRQGADTEAFF. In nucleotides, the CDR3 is TGCGCCAGCAACAGACAGGGGGCCGACACTGAAGCTTTCTTT.

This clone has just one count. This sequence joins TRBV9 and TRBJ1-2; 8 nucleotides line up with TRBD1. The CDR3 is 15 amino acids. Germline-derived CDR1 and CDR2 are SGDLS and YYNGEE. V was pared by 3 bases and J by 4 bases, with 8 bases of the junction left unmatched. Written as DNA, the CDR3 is TGTGCCAGCAGCGAAGGGACAGGACCTTTCTATGGCTACACCTTC. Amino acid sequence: CASSEGTGPFYGYTF.

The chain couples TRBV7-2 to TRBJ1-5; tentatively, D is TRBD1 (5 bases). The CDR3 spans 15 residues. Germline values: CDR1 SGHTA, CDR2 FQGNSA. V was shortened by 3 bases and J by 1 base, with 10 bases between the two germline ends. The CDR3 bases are TGTGCCAGCAGCTTGGGACGCACGAGCAATCAGCCCCAGCATTTT. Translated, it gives CASSLGRTSNQPQHF. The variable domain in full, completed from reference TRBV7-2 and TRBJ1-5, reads GAGVSQSPSNKVTEKGKDVELRCDPISGHTALYWYRQSLGQGLEFLIYFQGNSAPDKSGLPSDRFSAERTGGSVSTLTIQRTQQEDSAVYLCASSLGRTSNQPQHFGDGTRLSIL.

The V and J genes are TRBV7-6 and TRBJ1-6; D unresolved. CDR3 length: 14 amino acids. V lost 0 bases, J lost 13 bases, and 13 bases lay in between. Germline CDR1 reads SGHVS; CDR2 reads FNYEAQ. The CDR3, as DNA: TGTGCCAGCAGCTTAGCGGTAGAGGGTGGGCCCCTCCACTTT. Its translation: CASSLAVEGGPLHF.